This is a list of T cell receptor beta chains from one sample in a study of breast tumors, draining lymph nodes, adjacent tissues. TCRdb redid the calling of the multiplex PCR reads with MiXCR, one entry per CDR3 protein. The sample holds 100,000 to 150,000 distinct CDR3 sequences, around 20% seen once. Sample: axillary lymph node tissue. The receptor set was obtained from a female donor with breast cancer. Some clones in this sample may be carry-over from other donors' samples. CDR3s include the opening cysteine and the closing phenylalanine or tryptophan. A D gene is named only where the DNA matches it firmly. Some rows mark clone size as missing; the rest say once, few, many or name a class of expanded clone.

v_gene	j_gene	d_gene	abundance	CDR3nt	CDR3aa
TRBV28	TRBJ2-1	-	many	TGTGCCAGCGGCTACAATGAGCAGTTCTTC	CASGYNEQFF
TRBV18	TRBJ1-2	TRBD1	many	TGTGCCAGCTCACCCTTCTCCGGGACAGGGCATGGCTACACCTTC	CASSPFSGTGHGYTF
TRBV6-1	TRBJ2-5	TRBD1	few	TGTGCCAGCAGTCCAACAGGGGATGGGGAGACCCAGTACTTC	CASSPTGDGETQYF
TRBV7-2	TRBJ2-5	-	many	TGTGCCAGCAGCGAAGGGTCGAGGACCCAGTACTTC	CASSEGSRTQYF
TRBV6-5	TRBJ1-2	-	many	TGTGCCAGCAGTCCACAGGCGCAGCCGGGGGGCTACACCTTC	CASSPQAQPGGYTF
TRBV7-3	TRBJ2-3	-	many	TGTGCCAGCTACAGCGAACGAGATACGCAGTATTTT	CASYSERDTQYF
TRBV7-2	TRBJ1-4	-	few	TGTGCCGGCAGCCCTGGAACAACTAATGAAAAACTGTTTTTT	CAGSPGTTNEKLFF
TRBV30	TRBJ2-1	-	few	TGTGCCTGGAGTGCCCTTGGGTCGGGAAGCTACAATGAGCAGTTCTTC	CAWSALGSGSYNEQFF
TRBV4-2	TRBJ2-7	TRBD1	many	TGTGCCAGCAGCCAACTTCTTACCCGGACAGGGAACGAGCAGTACTTC	CASSQLLTRTGNEQYF
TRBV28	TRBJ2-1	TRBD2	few	TGTGCCAGCAGTCCCCCCAGGGTTGAGCGGGAAGGTCTGTTCTTC	CASSPPRVEREGLFF
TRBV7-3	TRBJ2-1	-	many	TGTGCCAGCAGCCCAGTGACAGGCCACCACAATGAGCAGTTCTTC	CASSPVTGHHNEQFF
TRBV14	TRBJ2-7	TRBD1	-	TGTGCCAGCAGCCTACAGGGGGCCCACGAGCAGTACTTC	CASSLQGAHEQYF
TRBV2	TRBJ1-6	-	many	TGTGCCAGCAGTGAGATAGGGCAGCGGAGATCACCCCTCCACTTT	CASSEIGQRRSPLHF
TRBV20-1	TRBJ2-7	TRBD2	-	TGCAGTGCCAGGGGGGCCCTAGCGGGAGCACGGTCCTACGAGCAGTACTTC	CSARGALAGARSYEQYF
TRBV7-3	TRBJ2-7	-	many	TGTGCCAGCAGCGAAGTCGGCAGCGCTGCCTACGAGCAGTACTTC	CASSEVGSAAYEQYF
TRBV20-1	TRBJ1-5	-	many	TGCAGTGCTAGTGGGGCCTCCAATCAGCCCCAGCATTTT	CSASGASNQPQHF
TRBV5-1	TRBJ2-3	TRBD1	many	TGCGCCAGCAGCTTTAGGGACAGGGGGCGAGATACGCAGTATTTT	CASSFRDRGRDTQYF
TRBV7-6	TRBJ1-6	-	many	TGTGCCAGCAGCTTGGTATCTGGAAATTCACCCCTCCACTTT	CASSLVSGNSPLHF
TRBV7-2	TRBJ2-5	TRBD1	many	TGTGCCAGCAGCATACAGGGGCACCAAGAGACCCAGTACTTC	CASSIQGHQETQYF
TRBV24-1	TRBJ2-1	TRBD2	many	TGTGCCACCAGTGAGAATAGCGGGAGGCAGTTCTTC	CATSENSGRQFF
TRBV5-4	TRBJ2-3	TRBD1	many	TGTGCCAGCAGCCTCTCGACAGGGACAGATACGCAGTATTTT	CASSLSTGTDTQYF
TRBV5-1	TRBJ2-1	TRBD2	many	TGCGCCAGCAGCGCATCGAGGGCCCGGGGGGGATCATACAATGAGCAGTTCTTC	CASSASRARGGSYNEQFF
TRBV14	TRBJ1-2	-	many	TGTGCCAGCAGCCAAGATCACAGGGTGGTTGGTGGCTACACCTTC	CASSQDHRVVGGYTF
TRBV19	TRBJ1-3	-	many	TGTGCCAGTAGTGATACGGGAGACAAAAACACCATATATTTT	CASSDTGDKNTIYF
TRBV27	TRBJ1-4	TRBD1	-	TGTGCCAGCGGTTCCGTCCGGTACAGGGGGCAAGCTAATGAAAAACTGTTTTTT	CASGSVRYRGQANEKLFF